This T cell receptor (beta chain) comes out of a study of cytomegalovirus exposure and HLA in healthy donors. As for the study in general: The early release's HLA-typed donors yielded tens of millions of unique TCRs. The Caucasian-associated ancestry cluster held around 76% of around 380 genotyped donors.

The CDR3 is 17 amino acids. Trimming took off 4 bases at V and 2 bases at J, with 18 bases between the two ends. Germline V gene sequence: CDR1 SGHTA, CDR2 FQGTGA. PCR used 60 Vbeta primers and 13 Jbeta primers. The method was immunoSEQ multiplex PCR; TCRdb's version includes in-frame clones alone and lacks a portion of them. The sample records around 260,000 clones, over 70% being singletons. This chain links TRBV7-3 with TRBJ2-1, with unresolved D. Material: PBMCs. This clonotype was sampled from a girl aged 2-10 years in good health and CMV-seronegative. CDR3 region: CASSSLAEPQTYNEQFF. CDR3 bases: TGTGCCAGCAGCTCCCTCGCCGAACCTCAGACCTACAATGAGCAGTTCTTC.